This TCR beta chain was captured by sequencing in a study of cytotoxic CD8 clonotypes in ibrutinib-treated CLL. On the study more broadly: The taking of response samples occurred after a median 12 months of treatment, with a range of 6 to 36. Study-level points and caveats: Clonality measured at baseline exceeded age-matched healthy donors, tracking circulating CD8+ T-cell counts. Sampling times differed between sustained-remission and progressing patients. Public clonotypes were seen rarely and were contracted or stable on treatment.

Notes on this clone: Antigen: not known.

Profiled with immunoSEQ multiplex PCR; TCRdb holds only in-frame clones, not every one. The data contain some 200,000 clones, around three quarters of them singletons. Germline V gives CDR1 SEHNR, CDR2 FQNEAQ (reference sequence). The CDR3 covers 14 residues. Trimming cost V 5 bases and J 5 bases, with 13 bases left between them. This clonotype was obtained from a human donor with chronic lymphocytic leukemia. The material sequenced was PBMCs, taken after 24 months of ibrutinib treatment. The rearrangement joins TRBV7-9 to TRBJ1-5; D may be TRBD1 (6 bases). Here the CDR3 DNA reads TGTGCCAGCAGCCAAGGGGGACTTGATCAGCCCCAGCATTTT. Its protein product is CASSQGGLDQPQHF.